This T cell receptor beta chain was found in a study of identical twins. Study-level points and caveats: Its conclusions, products of cross-sectional statistical analysis, did not come from following the same donors. Out-of-frame alpha sequences common to twins exhibited a surplus of low generation probability.

A few counts support this clonotype. Its antigen is not identified. TCRdb called the 5' RACE reads again in MiXCR, with one record for every CDR3 protein. Of about 530,000 distinct CDR3 sequences in the sample, about 20% are singletons; the top ten hold 0.48%. Another study also made use of these data, one on yellow fever vaccine responses in identical twins.

The source material was CD4+ T cells sorted from blood. The sequence derives from a woman aged 18-29 years in good health.

CDR3 nucleotides: TGTGCCAGCTCGCCGATGAACTATGGCTACACCTTC. Translating it yields CASSPMNYGYTF. V is TRBV18 and J is TRBJ1-2; D gene unclear. Germline CDR1 and CDR2: KGHSH and LQKENI. The V and J ends lost 6 bases and 2 bases respectively, with 7 bases between them. This CDR3 has 12 amino acids.